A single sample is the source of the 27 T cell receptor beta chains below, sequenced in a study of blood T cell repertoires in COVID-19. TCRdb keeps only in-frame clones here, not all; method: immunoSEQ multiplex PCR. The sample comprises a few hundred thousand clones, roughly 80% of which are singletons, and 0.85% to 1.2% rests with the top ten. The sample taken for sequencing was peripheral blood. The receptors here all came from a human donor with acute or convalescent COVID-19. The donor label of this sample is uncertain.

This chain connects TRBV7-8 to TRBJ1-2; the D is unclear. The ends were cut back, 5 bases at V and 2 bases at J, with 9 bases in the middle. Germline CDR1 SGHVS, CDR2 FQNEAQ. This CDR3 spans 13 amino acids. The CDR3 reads CASSPQSNYGYTF. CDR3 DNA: TGTGCCAGCAGCCCACAGAGCAACTATGGCTACACCTTC. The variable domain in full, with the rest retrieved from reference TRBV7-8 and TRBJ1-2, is GAGVSQSPRYKVAKRGQDVALRCDPISGHVSLFWYQQALGQGPEFLTYFQNEAQLDKSGLPSDRFFAERPEGSVSTLKIQRTQQEDSAVYLCASSPQSNYGYTFGSGTRLTVV.

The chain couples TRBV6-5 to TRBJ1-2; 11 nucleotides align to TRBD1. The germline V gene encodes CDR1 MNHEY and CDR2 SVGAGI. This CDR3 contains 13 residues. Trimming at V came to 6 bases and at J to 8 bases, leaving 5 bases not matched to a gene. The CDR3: CASREGTGGGYTF. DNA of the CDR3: TGTGCCAGCAGGGAGGGGACAGGGGGAGGCTACACCTTC.

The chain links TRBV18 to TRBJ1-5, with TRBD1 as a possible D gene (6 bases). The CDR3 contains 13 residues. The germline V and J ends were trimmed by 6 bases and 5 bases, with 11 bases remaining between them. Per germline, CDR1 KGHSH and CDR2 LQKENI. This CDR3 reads CASSTQGYQPQHF. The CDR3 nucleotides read TGTGCCAGCTCCACACAGGGTTATCAGCCCCAGCATTTT.

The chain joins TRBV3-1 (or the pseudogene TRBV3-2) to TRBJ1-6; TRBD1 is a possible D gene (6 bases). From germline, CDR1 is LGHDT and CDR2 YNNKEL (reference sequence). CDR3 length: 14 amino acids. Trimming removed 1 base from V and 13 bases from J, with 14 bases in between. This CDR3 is CASSQGDIGIPLHF. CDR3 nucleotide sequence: TGTGCCAGCAGCCAAGGGGACATAGGCATCCCCCTCCACTTT.

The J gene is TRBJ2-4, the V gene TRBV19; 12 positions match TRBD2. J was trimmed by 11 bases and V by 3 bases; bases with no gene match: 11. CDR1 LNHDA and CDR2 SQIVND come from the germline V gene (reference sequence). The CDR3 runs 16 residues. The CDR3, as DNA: TGTGCCAGTAGTATTGCCCTGACTAGCGGGAGCTCATTTCAGTACTTC. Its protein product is CASSIALTSGSSFQYF.

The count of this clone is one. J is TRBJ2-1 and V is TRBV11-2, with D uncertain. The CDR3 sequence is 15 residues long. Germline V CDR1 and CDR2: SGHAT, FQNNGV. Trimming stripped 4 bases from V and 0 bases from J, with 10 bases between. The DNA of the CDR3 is TGTGCCAGCAGCTCGAGCGATCGCTCCTACAATGAGCAGTTCTTC. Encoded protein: CASSSSDRSYNEQFF.

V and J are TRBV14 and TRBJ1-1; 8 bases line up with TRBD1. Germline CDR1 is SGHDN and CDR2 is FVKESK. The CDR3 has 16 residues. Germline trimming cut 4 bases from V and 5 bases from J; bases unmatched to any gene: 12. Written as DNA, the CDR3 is TGTGCCAGCAGCCCCGGACAGGGCCGCGGAGGAACTGAAGCTTTCTTT. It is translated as CASSPGQGRGGTEAFF.

CDR3 DNA: TGTGCCAGCAGCCAAGATGGACAGGGTAACGGGGAGCTGTTTTTT. Translation: CASSQDGQGNGELFF. The chain combines TRBV4-2 with TRBJ2-2; 8 positions agree with TRBD1. The length of the CDR3 is 15 residues. Germline values: CDR1 LGHNA, CDR2 YNFKEQ. V trimming: 0 bases; J trimming: 7 bases; junction bases outside the gene matches: 4.

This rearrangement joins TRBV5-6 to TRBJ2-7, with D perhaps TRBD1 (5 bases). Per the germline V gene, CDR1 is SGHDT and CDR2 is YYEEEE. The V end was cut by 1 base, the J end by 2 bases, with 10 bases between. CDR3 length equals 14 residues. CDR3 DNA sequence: TGTGCCAGCAGCTTGATCCAGGGCCCCTACGAGCAGTACTTC. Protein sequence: CASSLIQGPYEQYF.

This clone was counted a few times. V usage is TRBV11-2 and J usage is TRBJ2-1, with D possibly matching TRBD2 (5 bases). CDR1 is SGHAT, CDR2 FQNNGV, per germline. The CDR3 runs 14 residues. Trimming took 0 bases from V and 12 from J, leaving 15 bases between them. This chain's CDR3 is CASSLDRSLRGQFF. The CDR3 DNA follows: TGTGCCAGCAGCTTAGATAGGTCCCTCCGGGGGCAGTTCTTC. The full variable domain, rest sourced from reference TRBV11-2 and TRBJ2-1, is EAGVAQSPRYKIIEKRQSVAFWCNPISGHATLYWYQQILGQGPKLLIQFQNNGVVDDSQLPKDRFSAERLKGVDSTLKIQPAKLEDSAVYLCASSLDRSLRGQFFGPGTRLTVL.

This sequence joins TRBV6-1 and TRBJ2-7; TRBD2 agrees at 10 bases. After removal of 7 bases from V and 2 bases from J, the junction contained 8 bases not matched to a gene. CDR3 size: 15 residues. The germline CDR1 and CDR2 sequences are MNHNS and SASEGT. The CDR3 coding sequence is TGTGCCAGCACCCACAGCGGGAGGGGAGCCTACGAGCAGTACTTC. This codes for CASTHSGRGAYEQYF.

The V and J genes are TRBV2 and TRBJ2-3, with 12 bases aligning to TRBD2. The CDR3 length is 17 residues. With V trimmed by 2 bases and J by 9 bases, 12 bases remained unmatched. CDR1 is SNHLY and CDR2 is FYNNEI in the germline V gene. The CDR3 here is CASSEIWTSGARSTQYF. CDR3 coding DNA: TGTGCCAGCAGTGAAATCTGGACTAGCGGGGCGCGATCAACGCAGTATTTT. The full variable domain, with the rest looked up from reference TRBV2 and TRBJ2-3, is EPEVTQTPSHQVTQMGQEVILRCVPISNHLYFYWYRQILGQKVEFLVSFYNNEISEKSEIFDDQFSVERPDGSNFTLKIRSTKLEDSAMYFCASSEIWTSGARSTQYFGPGTRLTVL.

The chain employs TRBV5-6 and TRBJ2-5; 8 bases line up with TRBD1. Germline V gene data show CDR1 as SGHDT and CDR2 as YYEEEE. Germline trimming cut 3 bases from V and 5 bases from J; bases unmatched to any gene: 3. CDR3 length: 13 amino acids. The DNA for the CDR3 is TGTGCCAGCAGCTGGCAGGGGGCTGAGACCCAGTACTTC. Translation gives CASSWQGAETQYF.

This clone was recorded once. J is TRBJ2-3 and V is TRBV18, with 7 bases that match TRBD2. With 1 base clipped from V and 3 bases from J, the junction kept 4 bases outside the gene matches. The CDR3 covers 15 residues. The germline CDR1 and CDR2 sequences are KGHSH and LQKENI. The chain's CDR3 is CASSPQASGTDTQYF. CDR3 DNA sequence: TGTGCCAGCTCACCACAGGCTAGCGGAACAGATACGCAGTATTTT.

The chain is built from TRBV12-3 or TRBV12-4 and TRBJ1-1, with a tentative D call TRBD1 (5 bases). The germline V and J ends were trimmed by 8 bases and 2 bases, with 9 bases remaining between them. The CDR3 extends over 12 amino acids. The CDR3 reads CASATGNTEAFF. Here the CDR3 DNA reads TGTGCCAGCGCAACAGGCAACACTGAAGCTTTCTTT.

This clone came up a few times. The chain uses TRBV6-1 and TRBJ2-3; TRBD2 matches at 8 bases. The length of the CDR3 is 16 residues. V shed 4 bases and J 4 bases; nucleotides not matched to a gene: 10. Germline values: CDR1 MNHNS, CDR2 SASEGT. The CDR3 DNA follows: TGTGCCAGCAGTGCCGTTCGCGGGAGGTCCCCAGATACGCAGTATTTT. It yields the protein CASSAVRGRSPDTQYF.

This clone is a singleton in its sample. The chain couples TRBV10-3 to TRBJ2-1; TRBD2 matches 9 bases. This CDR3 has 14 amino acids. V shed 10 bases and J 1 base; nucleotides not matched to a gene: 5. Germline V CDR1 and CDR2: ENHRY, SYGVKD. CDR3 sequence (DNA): TGTGCCACCTATAGCGGGGGTTCCTACAATGAGCAGTTCTTC. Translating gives CATYSGGSYNEQFF.

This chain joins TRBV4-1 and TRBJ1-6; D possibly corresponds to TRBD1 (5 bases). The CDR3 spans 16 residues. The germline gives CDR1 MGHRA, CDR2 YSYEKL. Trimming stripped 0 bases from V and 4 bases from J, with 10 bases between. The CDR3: CASSQDPRQYNSPLHF. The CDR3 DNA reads TGCGCCAGCAGCCAAGATCCGAGACAGTATAATTCACCCCTCCACTTT.

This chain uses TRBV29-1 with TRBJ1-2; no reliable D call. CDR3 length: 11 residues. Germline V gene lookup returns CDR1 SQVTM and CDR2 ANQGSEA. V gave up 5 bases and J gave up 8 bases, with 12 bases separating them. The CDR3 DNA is TGCAGCGTTTTTCGGGCGGGAGGCTACACCTTC. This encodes CSVFRAGGYTF.

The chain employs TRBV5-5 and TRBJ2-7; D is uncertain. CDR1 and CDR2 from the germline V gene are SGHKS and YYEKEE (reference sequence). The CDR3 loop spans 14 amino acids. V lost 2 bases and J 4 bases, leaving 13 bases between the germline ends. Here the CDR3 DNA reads TGTGCCAGCAGCTTTCTTGCTAATCGGTACGAGCAGTACTTC. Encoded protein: CASSFLANRYEQYF.

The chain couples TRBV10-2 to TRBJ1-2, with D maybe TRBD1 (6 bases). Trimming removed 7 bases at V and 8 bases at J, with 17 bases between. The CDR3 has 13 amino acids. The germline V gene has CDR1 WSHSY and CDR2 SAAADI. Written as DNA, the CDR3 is TGCGCCAGCAAAGGTGGGGGGGGCTACGGCTACACCTTC. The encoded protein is CASKGGGGYGYTF.

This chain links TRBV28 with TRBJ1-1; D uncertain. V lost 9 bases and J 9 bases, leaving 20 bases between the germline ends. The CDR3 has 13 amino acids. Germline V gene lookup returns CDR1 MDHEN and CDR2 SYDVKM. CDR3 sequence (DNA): TGTGCCAGTCGCCGAGTCGCCACGATTAAAGCTTTCTTT. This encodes CASRRVATIKAFF.

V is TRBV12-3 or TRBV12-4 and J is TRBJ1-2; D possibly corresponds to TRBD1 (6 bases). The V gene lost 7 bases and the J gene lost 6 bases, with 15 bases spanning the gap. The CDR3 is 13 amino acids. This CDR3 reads CASNKGGFDGYTF. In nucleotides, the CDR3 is TGTGCCAGCAACAAAGGGGGTTTCGATGGCTACACCTTC.

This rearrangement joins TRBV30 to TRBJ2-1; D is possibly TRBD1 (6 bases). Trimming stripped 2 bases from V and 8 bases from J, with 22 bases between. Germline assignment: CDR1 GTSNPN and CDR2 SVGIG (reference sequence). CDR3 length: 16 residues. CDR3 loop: CAWSPSGYGGRYEQFF. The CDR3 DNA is TGTGCCTGGAGTCCCTCCGGGTATGGGGGCAGGTATGAGCAGTTCTTC.

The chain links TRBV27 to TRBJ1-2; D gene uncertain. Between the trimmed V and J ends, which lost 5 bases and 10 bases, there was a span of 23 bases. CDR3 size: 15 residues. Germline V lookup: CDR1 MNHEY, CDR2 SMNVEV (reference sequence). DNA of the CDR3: TGTGCCAGCAGTCCCCGCCCCCGGGGTATGGTGAACTACACCTTC. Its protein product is CASSPRPRGMVNYTF.

The chain's CDR3 is CASSLLGPGGNQPQHF. In DNA, the CDR3 is TGTGCCAGCAGCTTATTGGGGCCGGGGGGCAATCAGCCCCAGCATTTT. The chain carries TRBV7-8 and TRBJ1-5; possible D gene TRBD1, 5 bases. Germline V gives CDR1 SGHVS, CDR2 FQNEAQ. Trimming took 2 bases from V and 2 from J, leaving 13 bases between them. The CDR3 runs to 16 residues.

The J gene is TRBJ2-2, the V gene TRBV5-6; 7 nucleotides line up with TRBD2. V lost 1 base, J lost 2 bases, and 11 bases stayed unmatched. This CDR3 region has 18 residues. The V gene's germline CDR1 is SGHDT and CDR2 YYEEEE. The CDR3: CASSLLGALAANTGELFF. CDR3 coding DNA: TGTGCCAGCAGCTTGTTGGGTGCGCTAGCGGCAAACACCGGGGAGCTGTTTTTT.